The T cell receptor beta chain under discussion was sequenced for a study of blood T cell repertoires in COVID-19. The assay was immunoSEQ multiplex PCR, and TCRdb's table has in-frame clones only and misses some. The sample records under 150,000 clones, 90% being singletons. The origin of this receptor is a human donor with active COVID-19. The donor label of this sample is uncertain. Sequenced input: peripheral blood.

In DNA form, the CDR3 reads TGCGCCAGCAGCCAAGGAAACCGGGGGGCCTACGAGCAGTACTTC. This gives the protein CASSQGNRGAYEQYF. The chain has TRBV4-1 and TRBJ2-7; 7 bases are shared with TRBD2. Losses at the gene ends were 1 base for V and 2 bases for J; bases not matched to a gene: 5. Germline V gives CDR1 MGHRA, CDR2 YSYEKL. The length of the CDR3 is 15 residues.